Below are 22 T cell receptor beta chains sequenced from a single sample in a study of T cells expressing NK-cell markers. With the 5' RACE reads reprocessed, TCRdb shows one record per CDR3 protein and no DNA. This sample's clone table lists roughly 450,000 distinct CDR3 sequences. The specimen was blood T cells: a sorted CD56 or NKG2C T cell subset, CD4+ or CD8+ T cells, or bulk PBMC T cells (not recorded which). These receptors were taken from a woman between 45 and 60 years old in good health.

This chain connects TRBV24-1 to TRBJ2-1; TCRdb selects TRBD2, and the lack of DNA leaves this call unchecked. The germline CDR1 and CDR2 sequences are KGHDR and SFDVKD. The CDR3 covers 15 residues. Here the CDR3 reads CATSDLSGKVDEQFF.

CDR3 residues: CASSRAAAEAFF. V usage is TRBV3-1 and J usage is TRBJ1-1. The CDR3 covers 12 residues. Germline CDR1 LGHDT, CDR2 YNNKEL (reference sequence).

This chain connects TRBV6-5 to TRBJ1-1. This CDR3 is built from 15 residues. Per germline, CDR1 MNHEY and CDR2 SVGAGI. The CDR3: CASSYALVEGTEAFF.

The gene calls are TRBV28 and TRBJ2-1. The CDR3 totals 13 residues. In germline, CDR1 is MDHEN, CDR2 SYDVKM. The chain's CDR3 is CASSLGQANEQFF.

The V and J genes are TRBV14 and TRBJ2-7; the D call of TRBD2 rests on TCRdb alone, since no DNA is present to check it. The CDR3 extends over 19 amino acids. Germline assignment: CDR1 SGHDN and CDR2 FVKESK. CDR3 protein: CASSFKQGWTSGREYEQYF.

The chain joins TRBV6-1 to TRBJ1-4; TCRdb reports TRBD1, a call that lacks DNA to check it against. CDR1 and CDR2 from the germline V gene are MNHNS and SASEGT. This CDR3 has 13 residues. The CDR3 here is CASSSGQLEKLFF.

The gene calls are TRBV12-3 or TRBV12-4 and TRBJ1-1. The CDR3 loop spans 14 amino acids. CDR3 residues: CASRLTARSAEAFF.

The chain combines TRBV11-1 with TRBJ2-1. The germline V gene has CDR1 SGHAT and CDR2 FQDESV (reference sequence). The CDR3 sequence is 15 residues long. This CDR3 reads CASSPPTSSYNEQFF.

The chain uses TRBV19 and TRBJ2-2; TCRdb gives TRBD1 as the D gene, but with no DNA this cannot be confirmed. The length of the CDR3 is 14 residues. Germline CDR1 reads LNHDA; CDR2 reads SQIVND (reference sequence). The CDR3: CASSFTGAGGELFF.

This rearrangement joins TRBV20-1 to TRBJ1-4. Looked up from germline, CDR1 is DFQATT and CDR2 is SNEGSKA (reference sequence). The CDR3 has 15 amino acids. The CDR3 sequence is CSARAGAATNEKLFF.

The rearrangement joins TRBV12-3 or TRBV12-4 to TRBJ2-5. The CDR3 is 16 amino acids. The CDR3 is CASSLAQGWHQETQYF.

CDR3 loop: CASSKGTAKPEQFF. V is TRBV9 and J is TRBJ2-1; as DNA is missing, the TRBD2 call by TCRdb cannot be tested. CDR3 length: 14 amino acids. Germline values: CDR1 SGDLS, CDR2 YYNGEE. Full variable domain (missing parts from reference TRBV9 and TRBJ2-1): DSGVTQTPKHLITATGQRVTLRCSPRSGDLSVYWYQQSLDQGLQFLIQYYNGEERAKGNILERFSAQQFPDLHSELNLSSLELGDSALYFCASSKGTAKPEQFFGPGTRLTVL.

The rearrangement joins TRBV12-3 or TRBV12-4 to TRBJ2-7. The CDR3 is 14 amino acids. The CDR3 region is CASTSDVPPYEQYF.

The chain links TRBV7-8 to TRBJ2-1; there is no DNA to check the TCRdb D call of TRBD1. CDR3 length: 13 residues. CDR1 is SGHVS and CDR2 is FQNEAQ in the germline V gene. CDR3 in amino acids: CASSTLTDQDKFF.

The chain is built from TRBV29-1 and TRBJ2-2; as DNA is missing, the TRBD2 call by TCRdb cannot be tested. The CDR3 runs to 14 residues. Germline assignment: CDR1 SQVTM and CDR2 ANQGSEA. CDR3 in amino acids: CSVEAGVLPGELFF.

This chain connects TRBV18 to TRBJ2-2. The CDR3 length is 13 residues. Per germline, CDR1 KGHSH and CDR2 LQKENI. CDR3 region: CASKGRDTGELFF. The full variable domain, in which reference TRBV18 and TRBJ2-2 provide the parts outside the CDR3, is NAGVMQNPRHLVRRRGQEARLRCSPMKGHSHVYWYRQLPEEGLKFMVYLQKENIIDESGMPKERFSAEFPKEGPSILRIQQVVRGDSAAYFCASKGRDTGELFFGEGSRLTVL.

The chain joins TRBV30 to TRBJ1-1; absent DNA, TCRdb's TRBD1 call cannot be checked. This CDR3 region has 16 residues. Germline assignment: CDR1 GTSNPN and CDR2 SVGIG (reference sequence). CDR3: CAWSRNWGQLNTEAFF. Full variable domain (outside the CDR3, taken from reference TRBV30 and TRBJ1-1): SQTIHQWPATLVQPVGSPLSLECTVEGTSNPNLYWYRQAAGRGLQLLFYSVGIGQISSEVPQNLSASRPQDRQFILSSKKLLLSDSGFYLCAWSRNWGQLNTEAFFGQGTRLTVV.

This sequence joins TRBV6-1 and TRBJ2-1. The CDR3 totals 13 residues. The germline CDR1 and CDR2 sequences are MNHNS and SASEGT. The CDR3 sequence: CASRGAGANEQFF.

This sequence joins TRBV10-3 and TRBJ2-5; the D call from TCRdb, TRBD1, cannot be confirmed without DNA. CDR3 length: 17 residues. Per the germline V gene, CDR1 is ENHRY and CDR2 is SYGVKD. This CDR3 reads CAISEATLALPGETQYF.

The chain's CDR3 is CSAKTASGRPNEQFF. V gene TRBV20-1 combines with J gene TRBJ2-1; TCRdb indicates TRBD2, and absent DNA this call remains unverified. Germline loops: CDR1 DFQATT, CDR2 SNEGSKA (reference sequence). There are 15 residues in the CDR3.

The chain combines TRBV20-1 with TRBJ1-6. The CDR3 spans 14 residues. Looked up from germline, CDR1 is DFQATT and CDR2 is SNEGSKA (reference sequence). The CDR3 loop is CSARDRDYNSPLHF.

The chain couples TRBV5-1 to TRBJ2-3; TCRdb outputs TRBD1, but without DNA this stays unchecked. This CDR3 spans 17 amino acids. Germline CDR1 and CDR2: SGHRS and YFSETQ. The CDR3 sequence is CASSWGLTGPTTDTQYF.